Listed below are T cell receptor beta chains from one sample, sequenced in a study of blood T cell repertoires in COVID-19. Repertoires were generated with immunoSEQ multiplex PCR, while TCRdb's copy carries only in-frame clones and drops some. The sample has some 70,000 clones, 85% to 90% seen once. Sequenced: peripheral blood. All receptors come from a woman at least 80 years old with active COVID-19. CDR3s include the opening cysteine and the closing phenylalanine or tryptophan.

V,CDR3
TRBV19,CASSIGRSEAFF
TRBV7-2,CASSLVSAGRWVLHF
TRBV5-4,CASSTRTAEVRGTQYF
TRBV2,CATARAGGGSYEQYF
TRBV29-1,CSVPARGGYNEQFF
TRBV3-1/TRBV3-2,CASSQLTTVAGGNEQYF
TRBV27,CASSLSQGNYGYTF
TRBV6-2/TRBV6-3,CASSIHGRGGEAFF
TRBV19,CASSKTSGTSGYEQYF
TRBV6-5,CASRVSGGAETQYF
TRBV7-6,CASSEGGGTGNNEQFF
TRBV6-5,CASSRDRREKLFF
TRBV7-9,CASSLRGWDGYTF
TRBV28,CASSLDRVYGYTF
TRBV13,CASTRSGTDYEQYF
TRBV24-1,CATSKRLAGNTDTQYF
TRBV7-9,CASSTSGGGSNSPLHF
TRBV9,CASSVIRESDEQFF
TRBV6-5,CASSYPSGGYEKLFF
TRBV5-4,CASSPLAGGETQYF
TRBV7-3,CASSLGGTAQETQYF
TRBV5-5,CASSLGGGLAVNTGELFF
TRBV2,CASGTSGSGTDTQYF
TRBV30,CAWARGWGAGTGELFF
TRBV2,CASSGTHKETQYF
TRBV7-3,CASSPSALGEQFF
TRBV6-5,CASRPTSYEQYF
TRBV7-9,CASSPSPGYNTEAFF